The present T cell receptor beta chain was sequenced within a study of blood T cell repertoires in COVID-19. Across the study: There were acute and convalescent COVID-19 samples, and they came from the United States, Italy and Spain. Sample material is recorded as cDNA or gDNA derived from T cells, B-cell-depleted T cells, or PBMCs.

Source study methods: Researchers report that nucleated cell counts were estimated from reference gene primer amplification. Produced via immunoSEQ multiplex PCR; TCRdb's table is partial and in-frame only. V, J and clone size are taken as reported in that table, and D and trimming were inferred from the DNA itself. The sample comprises under 400,000 clones, around 87% of which are singletons, and roughly a tenth rests with the top ten. This CDR3 region has 14 residues. V was pared by 6 bases and J by 5 bases, with 16 bases between. The germline V gene has CDR1 SNHLY and CDR2 FYNNEI. The sample taken for sequencing was peripheral blood. This clonotype was sampled from a woman younger than 45 with COVID-19, enrolled during active disease. The chain uses TRBV2 and TRBJ2-5; possible D gene TRBD2, 6 bases. CDR3 DNA: TGTGCCAGCAGAGACTCGGGACGGGAGGAGACCCAGTACTTC. As protein: CASRDSGREETQYF.